Following are 4 T cell receptor beta chains from one sample sequenced in a study of shared clonotypes between healthy human individuals. Assay: immunoSEQ multiplex PCR; the TCRdb copy retains only in-frame clones and omits some. The data contain 2 million to 2.5 million clones, about 94% of them seen just once; the ten biggest clones take up roughly 0.13%. The sequenced sample was naive CD4+ T cells sorted from blood. The subset is: CD45RA+ positively selected. The receptor source for this set is a man in his late teens or twenties in good health.

Concerning this clone itself: This sample includes further DNA sequences coding for the same CDR3. The chain links TRBV11-3 to TRBJ2-2; unclear D gene. Germline-derived CDR1 and CDR2 are SGHNT and YENEEA. V dropped 2 bases and J dropped 4 bases, with 5 bases sitting between them. There are 13 residues in the CDR3. The CDR3 is CASSLLRTGELFF. In nucleotides, the CDR3 is TGTGCCAGCAGCTTACTTCGCACCGGGGAGCTGTTTTTT. Supplemented by reference TRBV11-3 and TRBJ2-2, the full variable domain reads EAGVVQSPRYKIIEKKQPVAFWCNPISGHNTLYWYLQNLGQGPELLIRYENEEAVDDSQLPKDRFSAERLKGVDSTLKIQPAELGDSAVYLCASSLLRTGELFFGEGSRLTVL.

Comments on this clone: The sample holds other DNA sequences that translate to the same CDR3. The chain employs TRBV5-1 and TRBJ2-3; D is uncertain. Germline CDR1 SGHRS, CDR2 YFSETQ. The V and J ends lost 0 bases and 2 bases respectively, with 7 bases between them. The CDR3 has 14 residues. This CDR3 is CASSLVGATDTQYF. Here the CDR3 DNA reads TGCGCCAGCAGCTTGGTTGGCGCCACAGATACGCAGTATTTT.

This chain uses TRBV7-9 with TRBJ1-6, with D perhaps TRBD1 (5 bases). The V and J ends lost 1 base and 5 bases respectively, with 15 bases between them. The germline gives CDR1 SEHNR, CDR2 FQNEAQ (reference sequence). CDR3 size: 17 residues. The CDR3 loop is CASSLGGARKDNSPLHF. The CDR3, as DNA: TGTGCCAGCAGCTTAGGCGGGGCAAGAAAGGATAATTCACCCCTCCACTTT.

V usage is TRBV30 and J usage is TRBJ2-7; D is ambiguous. Germline V gene lookup returns CDR1 GTSNPN and CDR2 SVGIG (reference sequence). Trimming took off 0 bases at V and 0 bases at J, with 12 bases between the two ends. The CDR3 has 15 residues. The CDR3 region is CAWSVQGRSSYEQYF. In nucleotides, the CDR3 is TGTGCCTGGAGTGTACAAGGACGGAGCTCCTACGAGCAGTACTTC.